This record looks at one T cell receptor (beta chain) sequence and its context. Its antigen is unknown. The data were taken from a study of shared clonotypes between healthy human individuals. Study-level points and caveats: Lower generation probabilities were found for non-shared clonotypes than for those shared by all four donors. With few donors, the genetic and exposure-history diversity represented was limited.

The CDR3 sequence is 18 residues long. The germline V gene encodes CDR1 SEHNR and CDR2 FQNEAQ (reference sequence). The V segment lost 1 base and the J segment 5 bases; nucleotides outside the gene matches: 9. Selected positively for CCR7 and CD45RO-negative, naive CD8 cells excluded terminally differentiated effector memory CD45RA+ cells. Only in-frame clones appear in the TCRdb table, and some are missing; sequencing was by immunoSEQ multiplex PCR. This table holds about 2.1 million clones, 90% to 95% found once. This TCR was sampled from a man between 18 and 35 years old in good health. Some clones in this sample may be carry-over from other donors' samples. V usage is TRBV7-9 and J usage is TRBJ2-1; 12 nucleotides line up with TRBD2. Sequencing was done on a sample of naive CD8+ T cells from PBMCs. The CDR3 protein is CASSLEASTSGSHNEQFF. CDR3 sequence (DNA): TGTGCCAGCAGCTTAGAAGCCTCGACTAGCGGGAGCCACAATGAGCAGTTCTTC.